Below are 15 T cell receptor beta chains sequenced from a single sample in a study of cytomegalovirus exposure and HLA in healthy donors. In the PCR, 60 Vbeta and 13 Jbeta primers were used. Here immunoSEQ multiplex PCR was the method, and the copy in TCRdb shows in-frame clones only, minus some. The data show about 190,000 clones, 80% to 85% seen once. Sequenced material: PBMCs. These receptors were obtained from a middle-aged man in good health and CMV-seropositive.

The V gene is TRBV7-3, the J gene TRBJ1-1, with a possible D match to TRBD1 (6 bases). With 4 bases removed from V and 4 bases from J, the gap between germline ends came to 13 bases. The CDR3 totals 14 residues. Germline CDR1 is SGHTA and CDR2 is FQGTGA. DNA for the CDR3: TGTGCCAGCAGCTCACAGGGTCCAGGCACTGAAGCTTTCTTT. It encodes CASSSQGPGTEAFF.

This rearrangement joins TRBV21-1 to TRBJ1-4; the table's D call, TRBD1, has no DNA check behind it. TRBV21-1 is described as a pseudogene. This CDR3 has 13 amino acids. The CDR3 coding sequence is TGTGCCAGCTCGACAGCAACTAATGAAAAACTGTTTTTT. Its translation: CASSTATNEKLFF.

In this sample, this clone turned up once. This CDR3 reads CASSLGTGGLAKNIQYF. CDR3 sequence (DNA): TGTGCCAGCAGCTTAGGGACAGGGGGCTTAGCCAAAAACATTCAGTACTTC. The chain carries TRBV11-2 and TRBJ2-4, with 11 bases matching TRBD1. The germline CDR1 and CDR2 sequences are SGHAT and FQNNGV. V trimming: 1 base; J trimming: 0 bases; junction bases outside the gene matches: 2. This CDR3 spans 17 amino acids.

This chain uses TRBV4-3 with TRBJ2-2, with TRBD1 matching 9 bases. The trim removed 5 bases at V and 1 base at J, leaving 2 bases unmatched. The CDR3 loop spans 15 amino acids. Germline CDR1 and CDR2: LGHNA and YSLEER. For the CDR3, the DNA is TGCGCCAGCAGCGCGGGACAGGGGAACACCGGGGAGCTGTTTTTT. It codes for CASSAGQGNTGELFF.

The chain couples TRBV6-5 to TRBJ1-2; 9 bases match TRBD1. Germline values: CDR1 MNHEY, CDR2 SVGAGI. The CDR3 extends over 16 amino acids. The junction had 7 bases not matched to a gene; V was cut back by 2 bases and J by 3 bases. The CDR3 nucleotides are TGTGCCAGCAGTTACCGTGGGACAGGGCTTGACTATGGCTACACCTTC. Translation gives CASSYRGTGLDYGYTF.

The chain couples TRBV5-1 to TRBJ1-1, with D uncertain. Trimming shortened V by 4 bases and J by 5 bases, and 12 bases separated the two germline ends. The length of the CDR3 is 13 residues. The germline gives CDR1 SGHRS, CDR2 YFSETQ. The CDR3 DNA reads as TGCGCCAGCAGCAGAATCCGGGGAACTGAAGCTTTCTTT. Amino acids: CASSRIRGTEAFF.

The genes are TRBV13 and TRBJ1-1; D is ambiguous. CDR1 and CDR2 (germline): PRHDT, FYEKMQ (reference sequence). The CDR3 is 12 amino acids. V gave up 1 base and J gave up 8 bases, with 8 bases separating them. The CDR3 is CASSLVPGEAFF. The CDR3 bases are TGTGCCAGCAGCTTAGTTCCGGGAGAAGCTTTCTTT.

This chain uses TRBV9 with TRBJ1-4; TRBD1 is a possible D gene (5 bases). This CDR3 contains 15 residues. Germline V lookup: CDR1 SGDLS, CDR2 YYNGEE. Trimming stripped 0 bases from V and 14 bases from J, with 20 bases between. For the CDR3, the DNA is TGTGCCAGCAGCGTAGTAGGGGATGGGGCGGATGGTCTGTTTTTT. It codes for CASSVVGDGADGLFF. The full variable domain, its missing parts supplied by reference TRBV9 and TRBJ1-4, is DSGVTQTPKHLITATGQRVTLRCSPRSGDLSVYWYQQSLDQGLQFLIQYYNGEERAKGNILERFSAQQFPDLHSELNLSSLELGDSALYFCASSVVGDGADGLFFGSGTQLSVL.

The CDR3 coding sequence is TGTGCCAGCAGTTACGGCCTGTCAGGGTTGAACACTGAAGCTTTCTTT. Protein: CASSYGLSGLNTEAFF. V gene TRBV6-5 combines with J gene TRBJ1-1; tentatively, D is TRBD1 (5 bases). V was trimmed by 2 bases and J by 0 bases, leaving 13 bases between them. This CDR3 has 16 amino acids. Germline loops: CDR1 MNHEY, CDR2 SVGAGI.

V is TRBV11-2 and J is TRBJ1-2, with a tentative D call TRBD1 (5 bases). The V gene's germline CDR1 is SGHAT and CDR2 FQNNGV. This CDR3 is 14 amino acids long. V dropped 0 bases and J dropped 6 bases, with 11 bases sitting between them. The CDR3 bases are TGTGCCAGCAGCTTAGAAGTCCAGGGTCATGGCTACACCTTC. Translation: CASSLEVQGHGYTF.

The V and J genes are TRBV27 and TRBJ2-2; the D gene is possibly TRBD2 (5 bases). V lost 6 bases and J lost 6, with 14 bases in between. From germline, CDR1 is MNHEY and CDR2 SMNVEV (reference sequence). This CDR3 has 14 amino acids. The CDR3 bases are TGTGCCAGCAGAGGAATCGGAGGTTCCGGGGAGCTGTTTTTT. It translates to CASRGIGGSGELFF.

The V and J genes are TRBV29-1 and TRBJ2-7, with 8 bases aligning to TRBD1. The ends lost 1 base at V and 3 bases at J; junction bases unmatched: 5. The CDR3 is 14 amino acids. The V gene's germline CDR1 is SQVTM and CDR2 ANQGSEA. CDR3 DNA sequence: TGCAGCGTTGAAGGGGACAGGAATTTCTACGAGCAGTACTTC. Protein: CSVEGDRNFYEQYF.

The CDR3 reads CASRGAVIEQFF. The CDR3 DNA is TGTGCCAGCAGGGGGGCGGTAATTGAGCAGTTCTTC. The V call is TRBV2, the J call TRBJ2-1; D is perhaps TRBD1 (6 bases). Trimming took 6 bases from V and 9 from J, leaving 12 bases between them. The CDR3 covers 12 residues. CDR1 and CDR2 from the germline V gene are SNHLY and FYNNEI.

The genes are TRBV4-1 and TRBJ2-7; 7 positions match TRBD1. With 4 bases clipped from V and 4 bases from J, the junction kept 7 bases outside the gene matches. Germline-derived CDR1 and CDR2 are MGHRA and YSYEKL. The CDR3 runs 14 residues. The CDR3 region has the DNA TGCGCCAGCAGCCCCCAACAGGGGACGTACGAGCAGTACTTC. Its translation is CASSPQQGTYEQYF.

V gene TRBV10-3 combines with J gene TRBJ1-1; 10 bases match TRBD1. CDR3 length: 14 amino acids. Trimming removed 10 bases from V and 0 bases from J; junction bases left unmatched: 5. Germline CDR1 is ENHRY and CDR2 is SYGVKD. This CDR3 is CATRGTGVNTEAFF. CDR3 nucleotides: TGTGCCACCCGCGGGACAGGGGTGAACACTGAAGCTTTCTTT.